These 6 T cell receptor beta chains share one sample of origin, sequenced in a study of regulatory T cells in long-lasting Graves disease. According to the study, TCR beta libraries were built with iRepertoire HTBI primers and CDR3-region Arm-PCR. In TCRdb, the multiplex PCR reads were re-called with MiXCR into one record per CDR3 protein. Found here are roughly 500,000 distinct CDR3 sequences, roughly 21% of them singletons; the top ten hold approximately 6.4%. Time point denoted: persistent/refractory GD, antithyroid drugs over 5 years with positive TRAb. Following extraction of RNA from PBMCs, that RNA was used to make the TCR library. Material: peripheral blood mononuclear cells (PBMCs), obtained when the disease was refractory, from a patient treated with antithyroid drugs. The receptors come from a female donor with Graves disease.

This clonotype was detected many times. V and J are TRBV28 and TRBJ2-5, with D perhaps matching TRBD1 (6 bases). The CDR3 loop spans 16 amino acids. The germline CDR1 and CDR2 sequences are MDHEN and SYDVKM. V was cut by 3 bases and J by 1 base, with 15 bases left in between. The CDR3 coding sequence is TGTGCCAGCAGTTTGGCAGGGGCCCAGCTCCAAGAGACCCAGTACTTC. Protein sequence: CASSLAGAQLQETQYF.

This clonotype was counted between two and nine times. The rearrangement uses TRBV20-1 and TRBJ2-5, with D tentatively TRBD1 (6 bases). The CDR3 has 14 amino acids. V lost 3 bases and J lost 2, with 13 bases in between. Germline lookup yields CDR1 DFQATT and CDR2 SNEGSKA (reference sequence). The CDR3 DNA follows: TGCAGTGCTAGGGAACAGGGCCAACAAGAGACCCAGTACTTC. Translated, it gives CSAREQGQQETQYF.

In its sample, this clonotype was seen a few times. The chain combines TRBV28 with TRBJ2-7, with TRBD1 matching 8 bases. Germline-derived CDR1 and CDR2 are MDHEN and SYDVKM. V was clipped by 6 bases and J by 11 bases; unmatched bases: 6. The CDR3 loop spans 11 amino acids. This chain's CDR3 is CASRAQGEEYF. The CDR3 DNA reads as TGTGCCAGCAGGGCACAGGGGGAGGAGTACTTC.

This clonotype was recorded many times. The V call is TRBV20-1, the J call TRBJ1-5; D ambiguous. Deletions cut 4 bases from V and 5 bases from J, with 15 bases between. The CDR3 covers 14 residues. Looked up from germline, CDR1 is DFQATT and CDR2 is SNEGSKA (reference sequence). CDR3 bases: TGCAGTGCTAAGAAATTGGTCGGAGATCAGCCCCAGCATTTT. Translated: CSAKKLVGDQPQHF.

This clonotype was counted at least ten times. The rearrangement links TRBV6-1 to TRBJ2-7; 7 bases map to TRBD2. The CDR3 covers 14 residues. In germline, CDR1 is MNHNS, CDR2 SASEGT. The junction had 4 bases not matched to a gene; V was cut back by 5 bases and J by 0 bases. CDR3 DNA: TGTGCCAGCAGTCAGCGGGACCTCTCCTACGAGCAGTACTTC. The encoded protein is CASSQRDLSYEQYF.

V is TRBV7-9 and J is TRBJ1-5; D is unresolved. Looked up from germline, CDR1 is SEHNR and CDR2 is FQNEAQ (reference sequence). There are 15 residues in the CDR3. Trimming removed 3 bases from V and 3 bases from J, with 12 bases in between. CDR3 residues: CASSFSGRPNQPQHF. CDR3 DNA: TGTGCCAGCAGCTTCTCTGGCAGGCCCAATCAGCCCCAGCATTTT.